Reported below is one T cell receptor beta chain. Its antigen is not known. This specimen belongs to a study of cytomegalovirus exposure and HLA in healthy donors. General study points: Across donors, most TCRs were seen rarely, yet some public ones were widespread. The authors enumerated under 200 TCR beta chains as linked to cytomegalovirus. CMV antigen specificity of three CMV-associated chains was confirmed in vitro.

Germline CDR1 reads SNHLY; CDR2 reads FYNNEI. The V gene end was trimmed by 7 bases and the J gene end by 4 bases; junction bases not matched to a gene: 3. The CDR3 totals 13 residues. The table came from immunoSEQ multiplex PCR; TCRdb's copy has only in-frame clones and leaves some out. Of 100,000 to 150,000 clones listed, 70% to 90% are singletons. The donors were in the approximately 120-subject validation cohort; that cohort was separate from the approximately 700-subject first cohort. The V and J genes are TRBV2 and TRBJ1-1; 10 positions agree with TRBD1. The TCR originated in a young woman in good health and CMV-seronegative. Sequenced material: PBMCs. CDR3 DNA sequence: TGTGCCAGCAACCGACAGGGGGCCACTGAAGCTTTCTTT. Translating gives CASNRQGATEAFF.